This TCR beta chain comes out of a study of blood T cell repertoires in COVID-19. Sequencing used immunoSEQ multiplex PCR; TCRdb keeps in-frame clones, though not all of them. The sample lists about 120,000 clones; 85% to 90% were seen once. This clone was detected only once. The receptor was isolated from a woman between 65 and 79 years old with acute or convalescent COVID-19. The source material was peripheral blood.

The CDR3 DNA reads TGTGCCAGCAGTGAAGGTGGCCTAGCGGTCTCCTACGAGCAGTACTTC. It translates to CASSEGGLAVSYEQYF. The genes are TRBV2 and TRBJ2-7, with TRBD2 identical over 7 bases. The V gene's germline CDR1 is SNHLY and CDR2 FYNNEI. This CDR3 has 16 amino acids. The ends lost 1 base at V and 0 bases at J; junction bases unmatched: 6.